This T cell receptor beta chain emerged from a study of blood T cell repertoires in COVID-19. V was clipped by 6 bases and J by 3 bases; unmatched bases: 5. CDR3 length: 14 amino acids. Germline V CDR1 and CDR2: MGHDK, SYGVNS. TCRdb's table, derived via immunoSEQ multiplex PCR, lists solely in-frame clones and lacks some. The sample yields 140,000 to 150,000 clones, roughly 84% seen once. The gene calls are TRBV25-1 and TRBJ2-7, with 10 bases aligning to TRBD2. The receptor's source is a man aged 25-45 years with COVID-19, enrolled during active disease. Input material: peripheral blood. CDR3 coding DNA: TGTGCCAGCAGAACTAGCGGGATCTACTACGAGCAGTACTTC. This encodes CASRTSGIYYEQYF.